Given below is one T cell receptor beta chain in context. This record comes from a study of T cell responses to AZD1222 COVID-19 vaccine. Generated by immunoSEQ multiplex PCR, the TCRdb table keeps only in-frame clones and is missing some. Counted here are 100,000 or so clones, around 87% occurring once; the ten biggest clones make up around 5%. The CDR3 extends over 14 amino acids. Germline assignment: CDR1 MNHNY and CDR2 SVGAGI (reference sequence). Trimming pared 0 bases from V and 8 bases from J, leaving 13 bases between. V is TRBV6-6 and J is TRBJ1-2, with D maybe TRBD1 (5 bases). The sample in question was peripheral blood, obtained on day 0 of AZD1222 vaccination. The TCR was taken from an adult in good health. The CDR3 is CASSYSSGAEGYTF. The CDR3 region has the DNA TGTGCCAGCAGTTACTCGTCCGGGGCGGAGGGCTACACCTTC.